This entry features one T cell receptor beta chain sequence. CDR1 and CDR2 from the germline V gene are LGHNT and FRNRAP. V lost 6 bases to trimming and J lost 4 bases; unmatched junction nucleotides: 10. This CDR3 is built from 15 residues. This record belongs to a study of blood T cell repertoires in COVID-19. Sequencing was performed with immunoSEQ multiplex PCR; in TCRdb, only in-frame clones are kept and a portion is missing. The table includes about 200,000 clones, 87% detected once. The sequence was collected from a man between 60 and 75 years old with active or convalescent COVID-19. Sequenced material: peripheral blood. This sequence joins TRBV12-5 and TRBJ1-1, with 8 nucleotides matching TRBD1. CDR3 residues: CASGRPTGGITEAFF. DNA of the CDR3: TGTGCTAGTGGCCGACCAACAGGGGGAATCACTGAAGCTTTCTTT.